The source of this T cell receptor (beta chain) is a study of blood T cells in healthy people across ages. Then a second PCR, running about 6 to 11 cycles, was carried out with a sample-barcoded 5' primer and a J-beta primer mix. A 12-random-nucleotide template-switch adaptor tagged each cDNA molecule. Researchers report that each sample yielded at least 2.5 million CDR3-containing paired-end reads. MiXCR, applied by TCRdb to the 5' RACE reads, yields one record per CDR3 protein. The repertoire holds 630,000 or so distinct CDR3 sequences, with about 30% as singletons. The CDR3 totals 17 residues. Germline trimming cut 6 bases from V and 0 bases from J; bases unmatched to any gene: 7. Germline CDR1 MNHEY, CDR2 SVGAGI. The authors drew around 9.3 milliliters of peripheral blood from each donor.

The clonotype originates from a woman older than 75 in good health. V usage is TRBV6-5 and J usage is TRBJ2-3; 12 positions match TRBD2. The specimen was blood. CDR3: CASRSGLAGTSTDTQYF. The DNA of the CDR3 is TGTGCCAGCAGATCAGGACTAGCGGGGACTAGCACAGATACGCAGTATTTT.